These T cell receptor beta chains were read from a single sample in a study of T cells after yellow fever vaccination. TCRdb independently ran MiXCR on the 5' RACE reads; one entry per CDR3 protein. The sample carries over 150,000 distinct CDR3 sequences, almost 7% recorded once. Material: CD4+ T cells sorted from PBMCs, obtained more than 4 days after the first yellow fever vaccination. These TCRs come from a man between 18 and 29 years old who received the YFV17D yellow fever vaccine. CDR3s include the opening cysteine and the closing phenylalanine or tryptophan. Each record gives: J gene, clone size, V gene, D gene, CDR3 DNA, CDR3 protein. A D gene is named only where the DNA matches it firmly. Some rows have no size entry. The others give once, few or many, or a class for an expanded clone.

TRBJ1-3 many TRBV5-1 NA TGCGCCAGCAGCGGGGGGGATCGCAGCTACGGAAACACCATATATTTT CASSGGDRSYGNTIYF
TRBJ2-1 few TRBV4-2 TRBD2 TGTGCCAGCAGCCAAGAAGGAGTAGCGGGGTACAATGAGCAGTTCTTC CASSQEGVAGYNEQFF
TRBJ1-2 many TRBV6-2/TRBV6-3 NA TGTGCCAGCAGTTACGGGCCCTCCTGGACAGACTATGGCTACACCTTC CASSYGPSWTDYGYTF
TRBJ1-4 NA TRBV6-5 NA TGTGCCAGCAGTTACCGGGGGTCGGGGGAAAAACTGTTTTTT CASSYRGSGEKLFF
TRBJ2-1 many TRBV20-1 NA TGCAGTGCTAGCCACTCAGCATACAATGAGCAGTTCTTC CSASHSAYNEQFF
TRBJ1-4 many TRBV7-9 NA TGTGCCAGCAGCACCCATGAAAAACTGTTTTTT CASSTHEKLFF
TRBJ2-2 NA TRBV5-1 NA TGCGCCAGCAGCTTGTCCAGCCTCCACACCGGGGAGCTGTTTTTT CASSLSSLHTGELFF
TRBJ1-2 many TRBV9 NA TGTGCCAGCAGCGCGACAGGCGCTCTTAACTATGGCTACACCTTC CASSATGALNYGYTF
TRBJ1-1 few TRBV3-1 NA TGTGCCAGCAGCCAAGTCCCGGAGGGGGCTTTCTTT CASSQVPEGAFF
TRBJ2-1 many TRBV7-2 NA TGTGCCAGCAGCTTATCCAAAAACGAGCAGTTCTTC CASSLSKNEQFF
TRBJ1-3 few TRBV12-3/TRBV12-4 TRBD1 TGTGCCAGCAGTCTCGGACAGGCCACTGGAAACACCATATATTTT CASSLGQATGNTIYF
TRBJ1-2 NA TRBV27 NA TGTGCCAGTAGTAAGAAGGGCGGTAACTATGGCTACACCTTC CASSKKGGNYGYTF
TRBJ1-3 few TRBV28 NA TGTGCCAGCAGTTTTGTAGGGACGTGGGAAAGAACCTCTGGAAACACCATATATTTT CASSFVGTWERTSGNTIYF
TRBJ2-3 many TRBV15 NA TGTGCCACCAGCATCTCTATCTATGGTTCGGGTACGCAGTATTTT CATSISIYGSGTQYF
TRBJ1-3 few TRBV10-3 NA TGTGCCATCCGGAAGGAATTAGTGGGAAACACCATATATTTT CAIRKELVGNTIYF